This note documents a single TCR beta chain sequence. What this receptor recognizes is not known. Within one base of it there is no much larger clone, and no base qualities were kept. The sample originates from a study of blood T cell repertoires in COVID-19 (dated by TCRdb to the early 2020s). Background on the whole study: Collaborator samples came from the United States, Italy and Spain and covered acute and convalescent phases of COVID-19. The prospective study material was composed of cDNA or gDNA derived from T cells, B-cell-depleted T cells, or PBMCs. Deeply sampled blood TCRbeta repertoires from subjects exposed to, actively infected with, or recovered from COVID-19 were included in the dataset. The repertoires were released in a freely available public database meant as a resource for research on the immune response to SARS-CoV-2. Samples came from the ongoing ImmuneRACE study (first 160 participants) plus 1,254 subjects from 6 global collaborators. Sample metadata almost always included a de-identified subject ID, COVID-19 status, age in years and sex. Where available, HLA class I and class II types were obtained from metadata supplied by the sample provider rather than from assay-based typing. Here is what the overall study found, with its caveats: Clinical and demographic metadata were provided uncurated, with the amount varying by source and participant.

Participants in the prospective study were enrolled through a virtual design, were aged roughly 18 to 95 years, and lived in roughly 25 United States geographic areas. To assign participants to cohorts, the prospective study relied on clinical history that participants themselves reported in a screening survey and a study questionnaire. Recovered participants in ImmuneRACE Cohort 3 were defined as having two consecutive negative NP/OP PCR tests, clearance from a healthcare professional, or resolution of symptoms. In the prospective study, whole blood, serum and a nasopharyngeal or oropharyngeal swab were collected from each participant by mobile phlebotomists. Additional blood draws and questionnaires over a 2-month period could optionally be provided by prospective study participants. Before DNA extraction, blood samples from the prospective study were shipped at room temperature or frozen. The immunoSEQ Assay, a bias-controlled multiplex PCR, was used to amplify TCRbeta CDR3 regions from genomic DNA. As for the authors' bioinformatics: Within the assay, amplification of reference gene primers was used to estimate how many nucleated cells each sample contained. To quantify the absolute abundance of each unique TCRbeta CDR3 rearrangement, sequence reads were collapsed and filtered. For each sample, productive Simpson clonality was calculated as the square root of Simpson's diversity index over productive rearrangements. Entries here come from immuneACCESS through TCRdb and include only in-frame sequences with V and J called. Some clones fail to appear in such tables; in the studies checked, an unresolved V gene covers under half of the shortfall, and the cause of the remainder is unknown. V, J and clone size were drawn from that table, and D and trimming were deduced from the DNA. Counted in this sample were some 100,000 clones; 65% to 90% of them appeared once. The ten most abundant clones make up roughly 3% of the sample.

The CDR3 has 14 amino acids, counting the end cysteine and phenylalanine. This entry keeps only the CDR3 DNA: 42 bases, framed from base 1. The germline V end is reduced by 6 bases and the J end by 1 base; junction bases left unmatched: 4. Via the germline V gene, CDR1 is SNHLY and CDR2 FYNNEI. This sequence originates from a woman aged 50 to 65 who had recovered from COVID-19. Sequencing was carried out using PBMCs or T cells enriched from blood (not recorded which). The rearrangement joined TRBV2 to TRBJ1-1; 8 nucleotides in the junction match TRBD1. The DNA is TGTGCCAGCAGCGCAGGGGGCGGGAACACTGAAGCTTTCTTT. This encodes CASSAGGGNTEAFF. The CDR3, completed at both ends by the reference TRBV2 and TRBJ1-1 genes, gives the full variable domain EPEVTQTPSHQVTQMGQEVILRCVPISNHLYFYWYRQILGQKVEFLVSFYNNEISEKSEIFDDQFSVERPDGSNFTLKIRSTKLEDSAMYFCASSAGGGNTEAFFGQGTRLTVV.